The sequence of this T cell receptor (beta chain) was determined in a study of cytomegalovirus exposure and HLA in healthy donors. Study in general: About 200 million T cells yielded 100 million or so unique TCR beta sequences, as an earlier analysis found. General observations from the study: Researchers had no immune exposure information except CMV serostatus available. According to reports, the classifier identified cytomegalovirus status with high specificity and sensitivity. Cytomegalovirus-associated TCR beta chains were listed, numbering around 150.

In the PCR, 60 Vbeta and 13 Jbeta primers were used. Profiling relied on immunoSEQ multiplex PCR, and the TCRdb table lists in-frame clones only, not all of them. The table lists approximately 83,000 clones, more than 70% of them singletons. Of note for this clone: The antigen remains undetermined.

Trimming removed 0 bases at V and 6 bases at J, with 18 bases between. The CDR3 has 16 residues. Germline V gene sequence: CDR1 SGDLS, CDR2 YYNGEE. This clonotype originated in a man aged 18 to 29 in good health and CMV-seronegative. This sequence joins TRBV9 and TRBJ1-1; tentative D call: TRBD1 (6 bases). Sequencing was carried out using PBMCs. CDR3 in DNA: TGTGCCAGCAGCGTAGAAGTAGGAGGGGGAGGGTCTGAAGCTTTCTTT. This codes for CASSVEVGGGGSEAFF. Full variable domain (remainder filled in from reference TRBV9 and TRBJ1-1): DSGVTQTPKHLITATGQRVTLRCSPRSGDLSVYWYQQSLDQGLQFLIQYYNGEERAKGNILERFSAQQFPDLHSELNLSSLELGDSALYFCASSVEVGGGGSEAFFGQGTRLTVV.